Listed here are 15 T cell receptor beta chains from one sample, sequenced in a study of STAT5B mutations in CD4+ large granular lymphocyte leukemia. Profiled with immunoSEQ multiplex PCR; TCRdb holds only in-frame clones, not every one. This table has about 30,000 clones, about 85% appearing once. Sequencing was carried out using CD4+ T cells from blood buffy coats. Receptors were obtained from a human donor in good health.

CDR3 in amino acids: CASSPGRQETQYF. CDR3 sequence (DNA): TGTGCCAGCAGCCCCGGACGCCAAGAGACCCAGTACTTC. The chain carries TRBV7-2 and TRBJ2-5; D call uncertain. Per the germline V gene, CDR1 is SGHTA and CDR2 is FQGNSA. Deletions cut 5 bases from V and 1 base from J, with 8 bases between. This CDR3 is 13 amino acids long. Supplemented by reference TRBV7-2 and TRBJ2-5, the full variable domain reads GAGVSQSPSNKVTEKGKDVELRCDPISGHTALYWYRQSLGQGLEFLIYFQGNSAPDKSGLPSDRFSAERTGGSVSTLTIQRTQQEDSAVYLCASSPGRQETQYFGPGTRLLVL.

As for this clone: A junction boundary mismatches the germline segment, possibly from a read error. This rearrangement joins TRBV2 to TRBJ2-7; D may match TRBD1 or TRBD2 (6 bases each). The CDR3 covers 12 residues. The germline gives CDR1 SNHLY, CDR2 FYNNEI. As DNA, the CDR3 is TGTGCCAGCGGGGGGACAAGCGGCATCCCTGACTTC. This sequence encodes CASGGTSGIPDF.

The chain has TRBV7-9 and TRBJ2-1; 16 nucleotides match TRBD2. CDR1 and CDR2 from the germline V gene are SEHNR and FQNEAQ (reference sequence). Unmatched junction bases numbered 7, after V lost 2 bases and J lost 3 bases. The CDR3 length is 19 residues. The DNA of the CDR3 is TGTGCCAGCAGCTTAAAAGGGACTAGCGGGAGGGTGGGCTACAATGAGCAGTTCTTC. Its translation: CASSLKGTSGRVGYNEQFF.

The chain employs TRBV5-1 and TRBJ1-5; D perhaps matches TRBD1 (6 bases). Germline V lookup: CDR1 SGHRS, CDR2 YFSETQ. The CDR3 loop spans 14 amino acids. V was cut by 0 bases and J by 4 bases, with 8 bases left in between. CDR3: CASSLGQENQPQHF. CDR3 nucleotide sequence: TGCGCCAGCAGCTTGGGACAGGAAAATCAGCCCCAGCATTTT.

V is TRBV7-2 and J is TRBJ2-7; TRBD1 might be the D (5 bases). Trimming took off 1 base at V and 1 base at J, with 14 bases between the two ends. This CDR3 contains 16 residues. The germline CDR1 and CDR2 sequences are SGHTA and FQGNSA. The CDR3 DNA reads as TGTGCCAGCAGCTTAGTGGTAGGGGATGGGTCCTACGAGCAGTACTTC. It is translated as CASSLVVGDGSYEQYF.

The V call is TRBV5-1, the J call TRBJ2-7; no firm D call. Germline values: CDR1 SGHRS, CDR2 YFSETQ. V lost 3 bases and J lost 2, with 9 bases in between. This CDR3 comprises 13 residues. The CDR3 DNA reads TGCGCCAGCAGCTCCGACATCGCCTACGAGCAGTACTTC. Translated, it gives CASSSDIAYEQYF. Full variable domain (missing parts from reference TRBV5-1 and TRBJ2-7): KAGVTQTPRYLIKTRGQQVTLSCSPISGHRSVSWYQQTPGQGLQFLFEYFSETQRNKGNFPGRFSGRQFSNSRSEMNVSTLELGDSALYLCASSSDIAYEQYFGPGTRLTVT.

The chain is built from TRBV7-9 and TRBJ2-7, with TRBD2 matching 7 bases. The germline V gene has CDR1 SEHNR and CDR2 FQNEAQ (reference sequence). Germline trimming cut 3 bases from V and 3 bases from J; bases unmatched to any gene: 2. The CDR3 has 13 residues. The CDR3 protein is CASSFSSGYEQYF. CDR3 DNA sequence: TGTGCCAGCAGCTTTTCTAGCGGCTACGAGCAGTACTTC.

This clone was seen a few times. The V and J genes are TRBV7-8 and TRBJ2-6, with D perhaps given as TRBD1 or TRBD2 (5 bases each). There are 17 residues in the CDR3. V was shortened by 6 bases and J by 0 bases, with 15 bases between the two germline ends. The germline CDR1 and CDR2 sequences are SGHVS and FQNEAQ. For the CDR3, the DNA is TGTGCCAGCAGACGTAGAGGGGTAGGCTCTGGGGCCAACGTCCTGACTTTC. Its translation is CASRRRGVGSGANVLTF.

The table lists this clone with a few counts. The chain combines TRBV27 with TRBJ1-2, with 7 nucleotides matching TRBD1. The CDR3 has 13 residues. Trimming took 6 bases from V and 1 from J; bases not matched to a gene: 2. CDR1 and CDR2 from the germline V gene are MNHEY and SMNVEV (reference sequence). CDR3 region: CASRAGGNYGYTF. The DNA of the CDR3 is TGTGCCAGCAGGGCAGGGGGTAACTATGGCTACACCTTC.

Regarding this clone: The sample has other DNA sequences that encode this CDR3 too. For the CDR3, the DNA is TGCGCCAGCAGCTTCGGGTCTAACACCGGGGAGCTGTTTTTT. Protein sequence: CASSFGSNTGELFF. The chain is built from TRBV5-1 and TRBJ2-2; no clear D gene. This CDR3 comprises 14 residues. Trimming took off 2 bases at V and 2 bases at J, with 7 bases between the two ends. The germline V gene has CDR1 SGHRS and CDR2 YFSETQ.

The chain has TRBV2 and TRBJ1-5; 11 nucleotides match TRBD1. Unmatched junction bases numbered 2, after V lost 1 base and J lost 6 bases. This CDR3 region has 15 residues. Germline V gene data show CDR1 as SNHLY and CDR2 as FYNNEI. The CDR3 sequence: CASSEGTGGSQPQHF. The CDR3 region has the DNA TGTGCCAGCAGTGAAGGGACAGGGGGCTCTCAGCCCCAGCATTTT.

This clone was counted a single time. The rearrangement joins TRBV7-2 to TRBJ2-1; the D gene is possibly TRBD1 (5 bases). CDR3 length: 15 residues. Trimming left V 1 base short and J 6 bases short, with 13 bases between. The germline V gene encodes CDR1 SGHTA and CDR2 FQGNSA. The CDR3 DNA reads as TGTGCCAGCAGCTTAGTGTCCCAGGGATCCAATGAGCAGTTCTTC. The encoded protein is CASSLVSQGSNEQFF. Complete variable domain (other parts from reference TRBV7-2 and TRBJ2-1): GAGVSQSPSNKVTEKGKDVELRCDPISGHTALYWYRQSLGQGLEFLIYFQGNSAPDKSGLPSDRFSAERTGGSVSTLTIQRTQQEDSAVYLCASSLVSQGSNEQFFGPGTRLTVL.

The CDR3 DNA is TGTGCCAGCAGCTTAAAGGGCAGGGCGGCCACAGATACGCAGTATTTT. Translated: CASSLKGRAATDTQYF. The V call is TRBV7-6, the J call TRBJ2-3; tentatively, D is TRBD1 (5 bases). The CDR3 is 16 residues long. Trimming removed 2 bases at V and 2 bases at J, with 14 bases between. The germline V gene encodes CDR1 SGHVS and CDR2 FNYEAQ.

The genes are TRBV5-1 and TRBJ1-1; possible D gene TRBD1, 6 bases. Germline V CDR1 and CDR2: SGHRS, YFSETQ. With 5 bases removed from V and 4 bases from J, the gap between germline ends came to 18 bases. This CDR3 has 15 amino acids. CDR3 nucleotide sequence: TGCGCCAGCAGTCGAGACAGGTCTACTGGCACTGAAGCTTTCTTT. Amino acids: CASSRDRSTGTEAFF.

The chain uses TRBV5-6 and TRBJ2-2; D might be TRBD1 or TRBD2, each matching 6 bases. Per germline, CDR1 SGHDT and CDR2 YYEEEE. The CDR3 consists of 16 residues. Trimming pared 4 bases from V and 0 bases from J, leaving 13 bases between. The CDR3 sequence: CASSTTGTANTGELFF. Here the CDR3 DNA reads TGTGCCAGCAGCACCACAGGGACTGCGAACACCGGGGAGCTGTTTTTT.